These 10 T cell receptor beta chains originate from one sample sequenced in a study of cytotoxic CD8 clonotypes in ibrutinib-treated CLL. Clones were read by immunoSEQ multiplex PCR, and TCRdb kept only the in-frame ones, dropping some. The sample holds around 250,000 clones, roughly 70% seen once. Material: PBMCs, obtained after 24 months of ibrutinib treatment. The origin of the receptors is a human donor with chronic lymphocytic leukemia.

The J gene is TRBJ1-4, the V gene TRBV7-2; D is undetermined. CDR1 and CDR2 from the germline V gene are SGHTA and FQGNSA. Trimming left V 0 bases short and J 3 bases short, with 11 bases between. The CDR3 sequence is 16 residues long. The CDR3 DNA sequence: TGTGCCAGCAGCTTAGCAGTGGGTGCACCTAATGAAAAACTGTTTTTT. It codes for CASSLAVGAPNEKLFF.

This rearrangement joins TRBV29-1 to TRBJ2-1; the match to TRBD2 covers 7 bases. V shed 4 bases, J shed 2 bases, and the junction held 5 bases outside the gene matches. This CDR3 comprises 14 residues. Germline CDR1 reads SQVTM; CDR2 reads ANQGSEA. The CDR3 sequence: CSVVIGRTYNEQFF. CDR3 sequence (DNA): TGCAGCGTTGTGATCGGGAGGACCTACAATGAGCAGTTCTTC.

This chain joins TRBV9 and TRBJ2-1; D not resolved. Germline CDR1 SGDLS, CDR2 YYNGEE. The length of the CDR3 is 15 residues. The germline V and J ends were trimmed by 0 bases and 1 base, with 8 bases remaining between them. CDR3 bases: TGTGCCAGCAGCGTAGGGGCTGGGTCCTACAATGAGCAGTTCTTC. It codes for CASSVGAGSYNEQFF.

The chain has TRBV7-9 and TRBJ1-5, with a tentative D call TRBD1 (5 bases). Germline assignment: CDR1 SEHNR and CDR2 FQNEAQ (reference sequence). The CDR3 consists of 14 residues. Trimming stripped 5 bases from V and 5 bases from J, with 13 bases between. The CDR3: CASSVTGPHQPQHF. For the CDR3, the DNA is TGTGCCAGCAGCGTTACGGGACCCCATCAGCCCCAGCATTTT.

The chain is built from TRBV21-1 and TRBJ2-5; the listed D gene, TRBD2, was not tested against the DNA. TRBV21-1 is recorded as a pseudogene. The length of the CDR3 is 15 residues. In nucleotides, the CDR3 is TGTGCCAGCAGCAAAGTCGGGACTCAGAGGGAGACCCAGTACTTC. Translation gives CASSKVGTQRETQYF.

This chain connects TRBV30 to TRBJ2-2; 13 bases agree with TRBD2. The CDR3 covers 19 residues. Germline CDR1 GTSNPN, CDR2 SVGIG (reference sequence). J was trimmed by 0 bases and V by 2 bases; bases with no gene match: 9. CDR3 sequence reads: CAWSPPLTSGRPNTGELFF. The DNA of the CDR3 is TGTGCCTGGAGTCCCCCCTTGACTAGCGGGAGGCCGAACACCGGGGAGCTGTTTTTT.

V usage is TRBV5-1 and J usage is TRBJ1-1; D not resolved. The CDR3 has 14 amino acids. CDR1 and CDR2 (germline): SGHRS, YFSETQ. V was clipped by 1 base and J by 0 bases, with 7 bases between them. The CDR3 DNA follows: TGCGCCAGCAGCTTGTACGAAATGAACACTGAAGCTTTCTTT. Translated, it gives CASSLYEMNTEAFF.

The chain joins TRBV7-9 to TRBJ2-1; TRBD2 matches 11 bases. The germline gives CDR1 SEHNR, CDR2 FQNEAQ (reference sequence). CDR3 size: 14 residues. After removal of 6 bases from V and 8 bases from J, the junction contained 6 bases not matched to a gene. In DNA, the CDR3 is TGTGCCAGCAGAACTAGCGGGAGAGGCGATGAGCAGTTCTTC. It codes for CASRTSGRGDEQFF.

This chain uses TRBV5-6 with TRBJ2-7; 8 nucleotides agree with TRBD1. CDR3 length: 14 residues. Germline V gives CDR1 SGHDT, CDR2 YYEEEE. J gave up 6 bases and V 0 bases, and 5 bases lay outside the gene matches. The CDR3 DNA sequence: TGTGCCAGCAGCTTGGACAGGGGGATCGGCGAGCAGTACTTC. It translates to CASSLDRGIGEQYF.

This rearrangement joins TRBV6-5 to TRBJ2-1; 8 bases line up with TRBD1. Unmatched junction bases numbered 9, after V lost 2 bases and J lost 15 bases. This CDR3 comprises 13 residues. Germline CDR1 reads MNHEY; CDR2 reads SVGAGI. In DNA, the CDR3 is TGTGCCAGCAGTTACAGTGTAGGAGACAGGGGGTTCTTC. The encoded protein is CASSYSVGDRGFF.